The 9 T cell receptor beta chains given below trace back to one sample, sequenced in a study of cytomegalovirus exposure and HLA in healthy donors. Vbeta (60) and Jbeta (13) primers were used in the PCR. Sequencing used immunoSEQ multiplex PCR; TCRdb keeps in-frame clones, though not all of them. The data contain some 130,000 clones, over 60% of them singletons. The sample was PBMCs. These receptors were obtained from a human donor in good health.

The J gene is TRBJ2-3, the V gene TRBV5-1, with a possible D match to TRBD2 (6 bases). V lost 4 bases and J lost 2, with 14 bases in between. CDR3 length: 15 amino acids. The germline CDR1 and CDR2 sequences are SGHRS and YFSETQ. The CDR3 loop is CASSQSGFFTDTQYF. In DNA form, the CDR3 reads TGCGCCAGCAGCCAAAGCGGGTTCTTCACAGATACGCAGTATTTT.

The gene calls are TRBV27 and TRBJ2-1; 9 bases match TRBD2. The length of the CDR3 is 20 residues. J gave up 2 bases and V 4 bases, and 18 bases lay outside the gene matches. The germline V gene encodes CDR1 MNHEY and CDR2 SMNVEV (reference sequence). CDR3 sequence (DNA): TGTGCCAGCAGTTCTTCCTCCTTACCCTTGACTAGCGGTGCCTACAATGAGCAGTTCTTC. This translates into CASSSSSLPLTSGAYNEQFF.

The CDR3 region is CASSKARMGRGDSPLHF. The CDR3 DNA reads TGTGCCAGCAGCAAAGCTAGGATGGGCAGGGGGGATTCACCCCTCCACTTT. The V call is TRBV21-1, the J call TRBJ1-6; the table calls TRBD1, which could not be checked here. TRBV21-1 is annotated as a pseudogene. There are 17 residues in the CDR3.

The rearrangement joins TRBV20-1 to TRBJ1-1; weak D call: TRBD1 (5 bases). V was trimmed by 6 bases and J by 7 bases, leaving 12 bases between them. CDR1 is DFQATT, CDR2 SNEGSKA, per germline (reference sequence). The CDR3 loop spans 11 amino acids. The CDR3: CSAQHRYEAFF. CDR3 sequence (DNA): TGCAGTGCCCAGCACAGGTATGAAGCTTTCTTT.

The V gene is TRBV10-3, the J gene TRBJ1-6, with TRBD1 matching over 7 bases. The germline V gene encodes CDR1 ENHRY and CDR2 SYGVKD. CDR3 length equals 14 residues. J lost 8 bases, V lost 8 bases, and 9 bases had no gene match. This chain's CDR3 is CAIQGRQGDSPLHF. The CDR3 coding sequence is TGTGCCATCCAGGGGCGACAGGGCGATTCACCCCTCCACTTT.

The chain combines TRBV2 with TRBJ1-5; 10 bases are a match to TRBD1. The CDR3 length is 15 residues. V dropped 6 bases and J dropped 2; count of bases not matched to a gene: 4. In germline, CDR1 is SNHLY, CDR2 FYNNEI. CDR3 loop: CASRDRGNGNQPQHF. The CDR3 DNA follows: TGTGCCAGCAGGGACAGGGGGAACGGCAATCAGCCCCAGCATTTT.

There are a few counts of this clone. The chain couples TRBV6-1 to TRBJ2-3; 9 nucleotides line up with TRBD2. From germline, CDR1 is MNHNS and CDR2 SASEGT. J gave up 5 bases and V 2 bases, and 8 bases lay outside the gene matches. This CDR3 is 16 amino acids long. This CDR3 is CASSEFAGGLIDTQYF. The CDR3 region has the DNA TGTGCCAGCAGTGAATTTGCGGGGGGGCTAATAGATACGCAGTATTTT.

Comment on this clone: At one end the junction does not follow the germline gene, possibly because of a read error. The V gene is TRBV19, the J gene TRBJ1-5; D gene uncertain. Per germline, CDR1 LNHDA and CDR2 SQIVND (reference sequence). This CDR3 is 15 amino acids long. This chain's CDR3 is CASSTARDRNQPQHF. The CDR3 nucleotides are TGTGCCAGCAGTACAGCGAGGGATCGCAATCAGCCCCAGCATTTT.

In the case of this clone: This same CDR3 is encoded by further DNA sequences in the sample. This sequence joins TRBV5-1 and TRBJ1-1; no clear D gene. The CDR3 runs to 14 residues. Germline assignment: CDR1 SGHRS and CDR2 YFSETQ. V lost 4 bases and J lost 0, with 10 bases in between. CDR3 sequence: CASSGGQMNTEAFF. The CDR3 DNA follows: TGCGCCAGCAGCGGTGGGCAGATGAACACTGAAGCTTTCTTT.